The T cell receptor beta chain under discussion was sequenced for a study of OX40 agonist ivuxolimab in advanced cancers. The study in broad terms: Ivuxolimab, which targeted the costimulatory receptor OX40 (CD134), was an agonistic, fully human IgG2 monoclonal antibody. Among the 52 dose-escalation patients, about 19 had hepatocellular carcinoma, 15 melanoma, 9 renal cell carcinoma and 9 head and neck cancer. The paper describes the monotherapy dose-escalation part (N of about 50 patients) of the phase I trial of ivuxolimab. The dose-escalation cohort was roughly 83% male with a mean age of about 58 years, ranging from about 20 to 85. Patients were allowed to have had prior anti-PD-1, anti-PD-L1 or anti-CTLA-4 therapy, and around 40% of the dose-escalation patients had previously received checkpoint inhibitors. Partial responses occurred in three dose-escalation patients: two with cutaneous melanoma and one with hepatocellular carcinoma. Intravenous ivuxolimab was administered to patients every 2 weeks at six dose levels: 0.01, 0.1, 0.3, 1.5, 3 and 10 mg/kg. The point of sequencing TCRbeta in the periphery was to test whether ivuxolimab changed TCR sequence diversity and drove clonal T-cell expansion. Results the study describes overall, beyond this receptor: On average, CD8+ T cells showed more expanded clones than CD4+ T cells after ivuxolimab. Low levels of normalized T-cell clonal expansion were also seen in some patients who did not respond. At doses of 0.1 to 3.0 mg/kg, clonal expansion of both CD4+ and CD8+ blood T cells was observed from baseline to week 6. In the 0.1-3.0 mg/kg groups, partial responders were among the patients with the lowest normalized peripheral clonal expansion, particularly in CD8+ T cells. The antigen specificity of the peripheral T cells that underwent clonal expansion was not determined.

About this clone itself: Its antigen is unknown. It has no much larger one-base neighbor in the sample; base qualities were not kept.

Patients with a history of autoimmune disease or receiving systemic immunosuppression were excluded from the trial. Peripheral blood for TCR sequencing was collected from all dose cohorts at baseline, on cycle 4 day 1, and on cycle 7 day 1. Samples were obtained from an open-label, multicenter, first-in-human phase I dose-escalation trial of ivuxolimab. Adults with locally advanced or metastatic head and neck squamous cell, hepatocellular, melanoma or renal cell carcinoma were enrolled in the trial. CD4+ and CD8+ T cells were sorted separately from peripheral blood before TCR sequencing. For sequencing of the TCRbeta CDR3 region, genomic DNA was extracted from the sorted cells. The immunoSEQ Assay was used for sequencing of TCRbeta CDR3 regions. TCRdb took this table from immuneACCESS and kept in-frame rearrangements with V and J called. Such tables lack part of the clones; where checked against another copy, unresolved V genes explain under half of the gap, and the rest is unexplained. The sample yields more than 25,000 clones; about 84% were counted once. The ten top clones hold around a quarter of the sample.

Ends trimmed: V by 4 bases, J by 5 bases; bases unmatched to a gene: 6. Measured from the cysteine to the phenylalanine, the CDR3 is 14 residues long. The DNA shown is the 42-base CDR3, in frame from base 1. Based on the germline V gene, the CDR1 and CDR2 sequences are SNHLY and FYNNEI. In this chain, TRBV2 is recombined with TRBJ2-5; the central 8 bases match TRBD1. This TCR derives from an adult with an advanced solid tumor such as melanoma, head and neck, liver or kidney cancer. The starting material was CD4+ or CD8+ T cells sorted from blood, obtained in a trial of the OX40 agonist ivuxolimab. The DNA sequence follows: TGTGCCAGCAGTGCGGGCAGGGGGCAGGAGACCCAGTACTTC. Translated, this gives CASSAGRGQETQYF.